The TCR beta chain under discussion was sequenced for a study of radiotherapy plus CTLA-4 blockade in lung cancer. Study-wide background: Disease control was present in 30% to 40% of patients, and objective responses in approximately 18%. Study conclusions and caveats: Together with interferon-beta, which increased in serum after radiation, early dynamic changes in blood T cell clones were reportedly the best predictors of response. Radiotherapy was combined with ipilimumab, and tumor-derived TCR clones then expanded in blood.

Concerning this clone itself: Its target is not known.

Profiled with immunoSEQ multiplex PCR; TCRdb holds only in-frame clones, not every one. Here the sample spans roughly 92,000 clones, approximately 83% being singletons. Sequenced here: peripheral blood, sampled from a patient treated with radiotherapy plus ipilimumab. This TCR was sampled from a human donor with non-small cell lung cancer who had a partial response to radiotherapy plus ipilimumab.

CDR3 sequence: CASSQGQATNTEAFF. In DNA, the CDR3 is TGTGCCAGCAGCCAAGGACAGGCAACGAACACTGAAGCTTTCTTT. V usage is TRBV4-2 and J usage is TRBJ1-1; a weak D match, TRBD1 (6 bases). Germline assignment: CDR1 LGHNA and CDR2 YNFKEQ. CDR3 length: 15 amino acids. V lost 1 base and J lost 1, with 10 bases in between.